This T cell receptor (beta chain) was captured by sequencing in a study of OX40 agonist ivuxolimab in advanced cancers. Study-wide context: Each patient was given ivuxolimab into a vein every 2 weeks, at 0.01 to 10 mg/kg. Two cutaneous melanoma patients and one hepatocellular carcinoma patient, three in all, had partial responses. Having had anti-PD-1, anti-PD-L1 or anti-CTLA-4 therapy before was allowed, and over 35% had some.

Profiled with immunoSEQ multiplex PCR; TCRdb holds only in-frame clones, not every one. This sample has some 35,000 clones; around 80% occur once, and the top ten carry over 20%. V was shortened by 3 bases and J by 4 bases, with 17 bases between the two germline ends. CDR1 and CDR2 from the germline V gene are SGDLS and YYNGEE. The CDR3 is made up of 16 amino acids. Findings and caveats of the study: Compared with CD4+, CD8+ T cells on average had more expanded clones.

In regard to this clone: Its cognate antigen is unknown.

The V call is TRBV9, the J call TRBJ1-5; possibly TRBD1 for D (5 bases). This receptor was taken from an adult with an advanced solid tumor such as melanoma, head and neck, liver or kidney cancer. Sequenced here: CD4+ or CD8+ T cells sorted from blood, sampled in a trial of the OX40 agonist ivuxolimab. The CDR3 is CASSAPGRQGNQPQHF. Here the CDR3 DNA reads TGTGCCAGCAGCGCCCCGGGACGGCAGGGAAATCAGCCCCAGCATTTT.